What follows are 21 T cell receptor beta chains derived from one specimen sequenced in a study of T cells after yellow fever vaccination (dated 2019 in TCRdb). The sample's treatment or condition label, decoded: live attenuated yellow fever vaccine strain. Library prep was done by 5' RACE. Reads for this sample came from an Illumina HiSeq 2500. The raw public data were reprocessed by TCRdb itself: fastp quality trimming at Q25, MiXCR clonotype calling, in-frame beta chains only. Here each entry gathers all rows of one CDR3 protein and keeps the most common genes and DNA. This sample comprises approximately 350,000 distinct CDR3 sequences, roughly 12% of them detected only once. The top ten hold roughly a sixth of the sample. Sequencing used PBMCs, obtained on the day of the first yellow fever vaccination. All receptors derive from a man younger than 35 who received the YFV17D yellow fever vaccine.

This clonotype has a handful of counts. V and J are TRBV20-1 and TRBJ2-6; 11 bases agree with TRBD1. The CDR3 spans 19 residues. In germline, CDR1 is DFQATT, CDR2 SNEGSKA (reference sequence). V dropped 2 bases and J dropped 0; count of bases not matched to a gene: 9. CDR3 DNA sequence: TGCAGTGCTAGACTCCGTTGGGACAGGGGGAGCTCTGGGGCCAACGTCCTGACTTTC. It yields the protein CSARLRWDRGSSGANVLTF.

This clonotype was detected a few times. The chain combines TRBV6-5 with TRBJ2-4; no clear D. V shed 3 bases and J shed 1 base, with 7 bases lying between them. Germline CDR1 reads MNHEY; CDR2 reads SVGAGI. CDR3 length equals 14 residues. In DNA form, the CDR3 reads TGTGCCAGCAGTTATGGAAGTGCCAAAAACATTCAGTACTTC. Amino acid sequence: CASSYGSAKNIQYF.

This clonotype came up a few times. This rearrangement joins TRBV20-1 to TRBJ2-6; possibly TRBD1 for D (5 bases). V lost 3 bases to trimming and J lost 0 bases, with 12 bases between them. Germline loops: CDR1 DFQATT, CDR2 SNEGSKA (reference sequence). CDR3 size: 16 residues. The CDR3 sequence: CSASGAGNSGANVLTF. CDR3 in DNA: TGCAGTGCTAGTGGGGCAGGAAACTCTGGGGCCAACGTCCTGACTTTC.

V is TRBV21-1 and J is TRBJ1-2. TRBV21-1 is a pseudogene. This CDR3 region has 17 residues. CDR3 DNA sequence: TGTGCCAGCAGCACCCCCTCCGGGAGCCCGGGATTCTATGGCTACACCTTC. This translates into CASSTPSGSPGFYGYTF.

The chain links TRBV27 to TRBJ1-3; no definite D call. This CDR3 has 13 residues. V lost 3 bases and J 4 bases, leaving 7 bases between the germline ends. Per germline, CDR1 MNHEY and CDR2 SMNVEV (reference sequence). The CDR3 is CASSFRSGNTIYF. Here the CDR3 DNA reads TGTGCCAGCAGTTTCCGGTCAGGAAACACCATATATTTT.

This clonotype has more than one count but fewer than ten. The V gene is TRBV18, the J gene TRBJ2-3, with D perhaps TRBD2 (6 bases). This CDR3 is built from 16 residues. V was shortened by 3 bases and J by 0 bases, with 13 bases between the two germline ends. CDR1 is KGHSH and CDR2 is LQKENI in the germline V gene. CDR3 amino acids: CASSPYGGASTDTQYF. In DNA form, the CDR3 reads TGTGCCAGCTCACCCTATGGCGGGGCTAGCACAGATACGCAGTATTTT. Variable domain in full (rest from reference TRBV18 and TRBJ2-3): NAGVMQNPRHLVRRRGQEARLRCSPMKGHSHVYWYRQLPEEGLKFMVYLQKENIIDESGMPKERFSAEFPKEGPSILRIQQVVRGDSAAYFCASSPYGGASTDTQYFGPGTRLTVL.

This clonotype was detected many times. V and J are TRBV5-1 and TRBJ2-1; 11 bases map to TRBD1. The CDR3 is made up of 14 amino acids. Germline assignment: CDR1 SGHRS and CDR2 YFSETQ. The trim removed 7 bases at V and 9 bases at J, leaving 9 bases unmatched. CDR3 bases: TGCGCCAGCGGGGACAGGGGGTCGAGCGGTGAGCAGTTCTTC. It translates to CASGDRGSSGEQFF. Supplemented by reference TRBV5-1 and TRBJ2-1, the full variable domain reads KAGVTQTPRYLIKTRGQQVTLSCSPISGHRSVSWYQQTPGQGLQFLFEYFSETQRNKGNFPGRFSGRQFSNSRSEMNVSTLELGDSALYLCASGDRGSSGEQFFGPGTRLTVL.

At least ten counts were recorded for this clonotype. The V call is TRBV5-1, the J call TRBJ1-4, with 8 bases identical to TRBD1. The CDR3 extends over 16 amino acids. The junction had 5 bases not matched to a gene; V was cut back by 0 bases and J by 4 bases. CDR1 and CDR2 from the germline V gene are SGHRS and YFSETQ. CDR3 loop: CASSLAVGQDNEKLFF. CDR3 bases: TGCGCCAGCAGCTTGGCCGTGGGACAGGATAATGAAAAACTGTTTTTT.

This clonotype was seen a handful of times. The chain employs TRBV24-1 and TRBJ2-3; TRBD1 might be the D (6 bases). Germline assignment: CDR1 KGHDR and CDR2 SFDVKD. The V end was cut by 5 bases, the J end by 3 bases, with 17 bases between. The CDR3 loop spans 16 amino acids. Here the CDR3 reads CATSGQGQKGTDTQYF. The CDR3, as DNA: TGTGCCACCAGTGGTCAAGGACAGAAGGGGACAGATACGCAGTATTTT.

This chain joins TRBV4-3 and TRBJ1-6; D not resolved. V was trimmed by 0 bases and J by 10 bases, leaving 10 bases between them. Germline V gives CDR1 LGHNA, CDR2 YSLEER. The CDR3 is 14 amino acids. CDR3 residues: CASSQDSVGSPLHF. Here the CDR3 DNA reads TGCGCCAGCAGCCAAGATAGCGTGGGGTCACCCCTCCACTTT.

The gene calls are TRBV7-9 and TRBJ2-4; 8 bases align to TRBD1. Germline CDR1 is SEHNR and CDR2 is FQNEAQ (reference sequence). The V gene end was trimmed by 5 bases and the J gene end by 5 bases; junction bases not matched to a gene: 5. This CDR3 region has 14 residues. The chain's CDR3 is CASSPGQGQNIQYF. DNA of the CDR3: TGTGCCAGCAGCCCAGGACAGGGTCAAAACATTCAGTACTTC.

The rearrangement joins TRBV7-9 to TRBJ1-2; D is perhaps TRBD1 (6 bases). Germline CDR1 and CDR2: SEHNR and FQNEAQ (reference sequence). The V end lost 3 bases, the J end lost 5 bases, and 16 bases lay between the germline ends. The CDR3 length is 15 residues. CDR3 DNA: TGTGCCAGCAGCTTCCAGACAGGCGGATTTTATGGCTACACCTTC. Amino acids: CASSFQTGGFYGYTF.

The chain couples TRBV7-9 to TRBJ2-7; no clear D. The germline V gene has CDR1 SEHNR and CDR2 FQNEAQ (reference sequence). Trimming took off 3 bases at V and 4 bases at J, with 10 bases between the two ends. The CDR3 has 13 amino acids. CDR3 nucleotides: TGTGCCAGCAGCTTGACAACCGATTACGAGCAGTACTTC. Protein: CASSLTTDYEQYF.

This clonotype showed up just a few times. The chain employs TRBV12-3 or TRBV12-4 and TRBJ2-5; TRBD1 is a possible D gene (5 bases). V was clipped by 4 bases and J by 1 base, with 13 bases between them. The CDR3 covers 15 residues. CDR3 residues: CASSWGYDVQETQYF. The CDR3 DNA reads as TGTGCCAGCAGTTGGGGCTATGACGTCCAAGAGACCCAGTACTTC.

The chain links TRBV20-1 to TRBJ1-6; a weak D match, TRBD1 (5 bases). The germline CDR1 and CDR2 sequences are DFQATT and SNEGSKA (reference sequence). The V gene lost 5 bases and the J gene lost 7 bases, with 12 bases spanning the gap. This CDR3 has 13 residues. The CDR3 DNA follows: TGCAGTGCTGCCCAGCCAGGGAATTCACCCCTCCACTTT. It yields the protein CSAAQPGNSPLHF.

V is TRBV7-2 and J is TRBJ2-3, with 7 nucleotides matching TRBD1. The CDR3 has 13 residues. J lost 2 bases, V lost 8 bases, and 4 bases had no gene match. CDR1 and CDR2 from the germline V gene are SGHTA and FQGNSA. CDR3 region: CASVDRNTDTQYF. The CDR3, as DNA: TGTGCCAGCGTGGACAGGAACACAGATACGCAGTATTTT.

There are a few counts of this clonotype. V usage is TRBV12-3 or TRBV12-4 and J usage is TRBJ1-1; D possibly corresponds to TRBD1 (5 bases). This CDR3 region has 14 residues. Trimming took 3 bases from V and 7 from J, leaving 15 bases between them. The CDR3 loop reads CASSFSVWGREAFF. The DNA for the CDR3 is TGTGCCAGCAGTTTTTCTGTATGGGGCCGTGAAGCTTTCTTT.

V gene TRBV24-1 combines with J gene TRBJ2-3, with 7 bases lining up with TRBD2. J gave up 2 bases and V 4 bases, and 2 bases lay outside the gene matches. The CDR3 covers 14 residues. Germline CDR1 KGHDR, CDR2 SFDVKD. CDR3 sequence: CATSDGGYTDTQYF. The CDR3 DNA reads as TGTGCCACCAGTGACGGGGGGTACACAGATACGCAGTATTTT.

CDR3 DNA sequence: TGTGCCAGCAGCTTCACCCAGGGGGGCGAGCAGTACGTC. Protein: CASSFTQGGEQYV. The chain carries TRBV11-2 and TRBJ2-7; possibly TRBD1 for D (7 bases). Trimming took 3 bases from V and 6 from J, leaving 12 bases between them. This CDR3 is built from 13 residues. From germline, CDR1 is SGHAT and CDR2 FQNNGV.

CDR3 residues: CASRTYEQYF. The DNA of the CDR3 is TGTGCCAGCAGGACGTACGAGCAGTACTTC. The chain couples TRBV2 to TRBJ2-7; D call uncertain. V shed 6 bases and J shed 4 bases, with 4 bases lying between them. Germline V lookup: CDR1 SNHLY, CDR2 FYNNEI. CDR3 size: 10 residues.

V is TRBV5-6 and J is TRBJ1-6; 7 nucleotides agree with TRBD1. The J segment lost 8 bases and the V segment lost 4 bases, leaving 9 bases of the junction unmatched. Looked up from germline, CDR1 is SGHDT and CDR2 is YYEEEE. This CDR3 comprises 15 residues. CDR3: CASSRAGQSYSPLHF. The CDR3 DNA is TGTGCCAGCAGCCGGGCGGGACAGTCATATTCACCCCTCCACTTT.